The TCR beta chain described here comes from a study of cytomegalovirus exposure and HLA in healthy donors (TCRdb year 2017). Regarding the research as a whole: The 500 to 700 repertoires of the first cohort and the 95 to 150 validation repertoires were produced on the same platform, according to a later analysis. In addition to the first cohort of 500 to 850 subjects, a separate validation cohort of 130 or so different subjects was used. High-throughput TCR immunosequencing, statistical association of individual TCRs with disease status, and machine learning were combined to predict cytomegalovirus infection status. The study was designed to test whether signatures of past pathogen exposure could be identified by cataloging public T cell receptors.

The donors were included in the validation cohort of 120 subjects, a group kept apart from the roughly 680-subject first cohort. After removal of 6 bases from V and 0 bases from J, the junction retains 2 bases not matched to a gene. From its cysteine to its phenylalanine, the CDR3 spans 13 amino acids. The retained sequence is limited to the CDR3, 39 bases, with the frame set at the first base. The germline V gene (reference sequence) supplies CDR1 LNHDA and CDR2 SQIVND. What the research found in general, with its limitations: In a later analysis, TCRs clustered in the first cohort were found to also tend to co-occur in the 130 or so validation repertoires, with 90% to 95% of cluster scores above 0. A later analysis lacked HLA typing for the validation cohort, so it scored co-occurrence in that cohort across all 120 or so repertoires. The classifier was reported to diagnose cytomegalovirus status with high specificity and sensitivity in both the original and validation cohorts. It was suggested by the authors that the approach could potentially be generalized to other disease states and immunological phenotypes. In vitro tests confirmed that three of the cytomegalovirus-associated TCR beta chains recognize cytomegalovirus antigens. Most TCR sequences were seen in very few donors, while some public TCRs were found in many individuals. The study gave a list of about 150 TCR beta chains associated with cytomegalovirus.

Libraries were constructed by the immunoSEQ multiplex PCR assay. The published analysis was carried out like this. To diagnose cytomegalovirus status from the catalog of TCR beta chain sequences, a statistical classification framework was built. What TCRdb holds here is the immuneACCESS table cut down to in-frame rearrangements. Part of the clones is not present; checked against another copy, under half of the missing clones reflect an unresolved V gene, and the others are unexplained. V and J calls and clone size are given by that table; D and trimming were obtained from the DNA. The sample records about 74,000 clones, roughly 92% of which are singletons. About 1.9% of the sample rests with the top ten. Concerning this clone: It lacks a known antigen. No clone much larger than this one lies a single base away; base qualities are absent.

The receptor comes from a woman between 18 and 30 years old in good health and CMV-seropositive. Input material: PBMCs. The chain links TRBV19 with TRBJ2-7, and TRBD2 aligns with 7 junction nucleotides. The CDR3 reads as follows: CASRGRGSYEQYF. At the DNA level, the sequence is TGTGCCAGTAGAGGGAGGGGCTCCTACGAGCAGTACTTC.